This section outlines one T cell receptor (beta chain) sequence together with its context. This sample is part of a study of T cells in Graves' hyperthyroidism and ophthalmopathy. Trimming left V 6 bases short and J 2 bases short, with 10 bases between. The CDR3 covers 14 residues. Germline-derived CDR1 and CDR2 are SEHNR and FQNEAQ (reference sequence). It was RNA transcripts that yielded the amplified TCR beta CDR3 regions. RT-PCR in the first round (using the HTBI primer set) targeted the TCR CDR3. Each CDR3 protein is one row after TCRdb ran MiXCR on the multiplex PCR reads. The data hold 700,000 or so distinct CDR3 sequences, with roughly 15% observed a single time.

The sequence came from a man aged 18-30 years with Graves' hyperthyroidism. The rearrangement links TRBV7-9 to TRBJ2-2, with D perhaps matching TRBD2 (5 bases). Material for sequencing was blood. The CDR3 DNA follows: TGTGCCAGCAGTAAGACTACCAACACCGGGGAGCTGTTTTTT. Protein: CASSKTTNTGELFF.